These 26 T cell receptor beta chains share one sample of origin, sequenced in a study of cytomegalovirus exposure and HLA in healthy donors (dated by TCRdb to about 2017). The protocol used for the library was the immunoSEQ multiplex PCR assay. For the multiplex PCR, a mixture combining 60 forward primers for TCR Vbeta segments and 13 reverse primers for TCR Jbeta segments was used. Sourced from immuneACCESS, this table was stored by TCRdb with only in-frame sequences that have V and J called. A share of the clones is absent; for the studies checked, an unresolved V gene accounts for under half, and the remainder has no known explanation. For this sample the table gives about 110,000 clones, of which about two thirds were detected only once. The biggest ten clones account for 2.8% of the sample. The sample consisted of PBMCs. The receptor set was obtained from a female donor in good health and CMV-seronegative.

This chain links TRBV6-5 with TRBJ1-3; 7 bases align to TRBD1. The CDR3 totals 15 residues. V gave up 5 bases and J gave up 0 bases; unmatched junction bases: 4. Germline V gene data show CDR1 as MNHEY and CDR2 as SVGAGI. CDR3 coding DNA: TGTGCCAGCAGTAGGGACAGAAACTCTGGAAACACCATATATTTT. It codes for CASSRDRNSGNTIYF.

The J gene is TRBJ2-1, the V gene TRBV19; 9 nucleotides line up with TRBD1. The length of the CDR3 is 18 residues. Losses at the gene ends were 2 bases for V and 4 bases for J; bases not matched to a gene: 12. Germline values: CDR1 LNHDA, CDR2 SQIVND (reference sequence). The CDR3 reads CASSIRGSGTGRYNEQFF. Here the CDR3 DNA reads TGTGCCAGTAGTATAAGAGGGAGCGGGACAGGGAGGTACAATGAGCAGTTCTTC. The whole variable domain, remainder taken from reference TRBV19 and TRBJ2-1, is DGGITQSPKYLFRKEGQNVTLSCEQNLNHDAMYWYRQDPGQGLRLIYYSQIVNDFQKGDIAEGYSVSREKKESFPLTVTSAQKNPTAFYLCASSIRGSGTGRYNEQFFGPGTRLTVL.

The V gene is TRBV29-1, the J gene TRBJ2-1; 7 bases line up with TRBD2. CDR3 length: 12 residues. Germline CDR1 and CDR2: SQVTM and ANQGSEA. After removal of 1 base from V and 10 bases from J, the junction contained 4 bases not matched to a gene. CDR3: CSVEGPGGEQFF. The CDR3 nucleotides are TGCAGCGTTGAAGGCCCCGGGGGGGAGCAGTTCTTC.

This clone was observed a handful of times. An end of the junction does not agree with germline; a read error may underlie this. As DNA, the CDR3 is TGTGCCAGCAGCCCCGTCGGGGGACCTAAATATGGCTACACCTTC. Residues: CASSPVGGPKYGYTF. The chain joins TRBV28 to TRBJ1-2, with D possibly matching TRBD1 (5 bases). Germline lookup yields CDR1 MDHEN and CDR2 SYDVKM. The CDR3 is made up of 15 amino acids.

This clone was recorded once. V and J are TRBV30 and TRBJ2-3; tentatively, D is TRBD1 (6 bases). Germline assignment: CDR1 GTSNPN and CDR2 SVGIG (reference sequence). V lost 6 bases and J 3 bases, leaving 13 bases between the germline ends. This CDR3 region has 13 residues. The CDR3 DNA reads as TGTGCCTGCCTCCCCACAGGGACAGATACGCAGTATTTT. Its protein product is CACLPTGTDTQYF.

This clone was seen a few times. The chain carries TRBV5-5 and TRBJ1-5, with TRBD1 identical over 10 bases. The ends lost 4 bases at V and 4 bases at J; junction bases unmatched: 2. This CDR3 spans 14 amino acids. Germline CDR1 SGHKS, CDR2 YYEKEE (reference sequence). DNA for the CDR3: TGTGCCAGCAGCGTGGGACAGGGGAATCAGCCCCAGCATTTT. As protein: CASSVGQGNQPQHF.

In nucleotides, the CDR3 is TGTGCCAGCAGTCCATTGAGCGGGAGCTCCTACAATGAGCAGTTCTTC. Protein product: CASSPLSGSSYNEQFF. The V and J genes are TRBV27 and TRBJ2-1; the match to TRBD2 covers 8 bases. Losses at the gene ends were 5 bases for V and 0 bases for J; bases not matched to a gene: 6. The CDR3 sequence is 16 residues long. The germline gives CDR1 MNHEY, CDR2 SMNVEV (reference sequence).

V usage is TRBV7-9 and J usage is TRBJ1-5, with a weak D call TRBD1 (5 bases). V was shortened by 1 base and J by 2 bases, with 9 bases between the two germline ends. There are 15 residues in the CDR3. Germline CDR1 is SEHNR and CDR2 is FQNEAQ (reference sequence). The CDR3 nucleotides read TGTGCCAGCAGCTTAGGGGGCGGAGGCAATCAGCCCCAGCATTTT. Protein: CASSLGGGGNQPQHF.

The chain couples TRBV5-1 to TRBJ2-7; 8 bases are shared with TRBD1. V dropped 6 bases and J dropped 3; count of bases not matched to a gene: 8. Germline loops: CDR1 SGHRS, CDR2 YFSETQ. CDR3 length: 14 amino acids. The CDR3 nucleotides read TGCGCCAGCAATCCCGGGACAGGAGACTACGAGCAGTACTTC. The encoded protein is CASNPGTGDYEQYF.

The chain joins TRBV10-3 to TRBJ2-2, with 8 bases matching TRBD1. Germline-derived CDR1 and CDR2 are ENHRY and SYGVKD. The CDR3 sequence is 15 residues long. V trimming: 10 bases; J trimming: 5 bases; junction bases outside the gene matches: 12. The CDR3 coding sequence is TGTGCCACGGGTATAGGACAGGGTTCGACCGGGGAGCTGTTTTTT. Translated, it gives CATGIGQGSTGELFF.

This clone has only a few counts. The V and J genes are TRBV28 and TRBJ2-3; 9 bases are a match to TRBD2. The junction had 8 bases not matched to a gene; V was cut back by 8 bases and J by 5 bases. CDR3 length: 14 residues. The germline V gene encodes CDR1 MDHEN and CDR2 SYDVKM. The CDR3 reads CASLPGLALDTQYF. The CDR3 nucleotides read TGTGCCAGCCTACCGGGACTAGCACTAGATACGCAGTATTTT.

This chain connects TRBV16 to TRBJ1-2; a weak D match, TRBD1 (6 bases). Germline loops: CDR1 KGHSY, CDR2 FQNENV. Deletions cut 0 bases from V and 7 bases from J, with 12 bases between. This CDR3 contains 14 residues. The CDR3 sequence: CASSQSRTEGGYTF. CDR3 sequence (DNA): TGTGCCAGCAGCCAATCTAGGACAGAGGGTGGCTACACCTTC.

This chain links TRBV2 with TRBJ1-2; 7 bases align to TRBD1. V lost 4 bases to trimming and J lost 3 bases; unmatched junction nucleotides: 2. The CDR3 is 13 amino acids. CDR1 and CDR2 from the germline V gene are SNHLY and FYNNEI. This CDR3 is CASSAQGDYGYTF. The DNA of the CDR3 is TGTGCCAGCAGTGCCCAGGGGGACTATGGCTACACCTTC.

As to this clone: A junction end diverges from the germline sequence, so it may reflect a read error. J is TRBJ1-2 and V is TRBV23-1; 9 nucleotides line up with TRBD1. TRBV23-1 is identified as an open reading frame with a role that is uncertain. This CDR3 is built from 14 residues. The CDR3 here is CTSSQLTGGAGYTF. CDR3 coding DNA: TGCACCAGCAGTCAATTAACAGGGGGCGCCGGCTACACCTTC.

This clone was seen a few times. The J gene is TRBJ2-7, the V gene TRBV11-3; 10 positions agree with TRBD1. The CDR3 consists of 14 residues. CDR1 is SGHNT and CDR2 is YENEEA in the germline V gene. Germline trimming cut 3 bases from V and 6 bases from J; bases unmatched to any gene: 5. The CDR3 here is CASSFAGTGVEQYF. CDR3 in DNA: TGTGCCAGCAGCTTTGCCGGGACAGGGGTCGAGCAGTACTTC.

The CDR3 protein is CASSLGQGRDNQPQHF. The DNA for the CDR3 is TGTGCCAGTAGTCTGGGACAGGGGAGGGACAATCAGCCCCAGCATTTT. The V and J genes are TRBV19 and TRBJ1-5; 10 bases fit TRBD1. V was clipped by 5 bases and J by 3 bases; unmatched bases: 7. Germline lookup yields CDR1 LNHDA and CDR2 SQIVND (reference sequence). The CDR3 sequence is 16 residues long. Complete variable domain (other parts from reference TRBV19 and TRBJ1-5): DGGITQSPKYLFRKEGQNVTLSCEQNLNHDAMYWYRQDPGQGLRLIYYSQIVNDFQKGDIAEGYSVSREKKESFPLTVTSAQKNPTAFYLCASSLGQGRDNQPQHFGDGTRLSIL.

The sample holds a few counts of this clone. This sequence joins TRBV7-9 and TRBJ2-1; 8 bases map to TRBD2. The CDR3 is 16 residues long. V lost 4 bases, J lost 5 bases, and 10 bases stayed unmatched. Per the germline V gene, CDR1 is SEHNR and CDR2 is FQNEAQ (reference sequence). CDR3 amino acids: CASSSRGLDLDNEQFF. CDR3 bases: TGTGCCAGCAGCTCCCGGGGACTAGATCTCGACAATGAGCAGTTCTTC.

The genes are TRBV9 and TRBJ2-7; perhaps TRBD1 as D (5 bases). The germline V gene has CDR1 SGDLS and CDR2 YYNGEE. The CDR3 runs to 14 residues. V shed 0 bases and J shed 5 bases, with 12 bases lying between them. The CDR3 reads CASSVGEGVNEQYF. The CDR3, as DNA: TGTGCCAGCAGCGTAGGGGAAGGGGTTAACGAGCAGTACTTC.

This chain connects TRBV28 to TRBJ1-5; maybe TRBD1 (6 bases). The CDR3 has 15 amino acids. V lost 6 bases, J lost 4 bases, and 16 bases lay in between. Per germline, CDR1 MDHEN and CDR2 SYDVKM. The CDR3 loop is CASSTQTGFNQPQHF. For the CDR3, the DNA is TGTGCCAGCAGCACGCAGACAGGATTTAATCAGCCCCAGCATTTT.

This clone was picked up a small number of times. The chain links TRBV7-9 to TRBJ2-5, with a tentative D call TRBD1 (5 bases). This CDR3 is 14 amino acids long. Germline values: CDR1 SEHNR, CDR2 FQNEAQ (reference sequence). V was trimmed by 3 bases and J by 5 bases, leaving 13 bases between them. CDR3 nucleotides: TGTGCCAGCAGCTTCGCTAAGGGGTTGGAGACCCAGTACTTC. The encoded protein is CASSFAKGLETQYF.

The chain combines TRBV4-3 with TRBJ1-2; D perhaps matches TRBD1 (6 bases). The CDR3 runs 14 residues. Trimming took off 1 base at V and 6 bases at J, with 12 bases between the two ends. CDR1 is LGHNA, CDR2 YSLEER, per germline. CDR3 residues: CASSQARGAHGYTF. The CDR3 DNA sequence: TGCGCCAGCAGCCAAGCGCGGGGGGCGCATGGCTACACCTTC.

The table lists this clone with a few counts. This sample also contains other DNA sequences that code for the same CDR3. This chain joins TRBV6-1 and TRBJ2-1; 8 nucleotides align to TRBD2. The germline gives CDR1 MNHNS, CDR2 SASEGT. The J segment lost 7 bases and the V segment lost 0 bases, leaving 8 bases of the junction unmatched. The CDR3 covers 16 residues. DNA for the CDR3: TGTGCCAGCAGTGAAGCGCTGGGGTCGGGGGGGAATGAGCAGTTCTTC. It is translated as CASSEALGSGGNEQFF.

This CDR3 is CASSYQGKSTDTQYF. Here the CDR3 DNA reads TGTGCCAGCAGTTACCAGGGAAAAAGCACAGATACGCAGTATTTT. The chain carries TRBV6-6 and TRBJ2-3; weak D call: TRBD1 (5 bases). CDR3 length equals 15 residues. V lost 2 bases to trimming and J lost 0 bases, with 9 bases between them. Germline CDR1 is MNHNY and CDR2 is SVGAGI (reference sequence).

This chain joins TRBV2 and TRBJ1-2, with TRBD1 matching over 8 bases. The CDR3 covers 16 residues. The trim removed 1 base at V and 2 bases at J, leaving 6 bases unmatched. Germline V gives CDR1 SNHLY, CDR2 FYNNEI. The DNA of the CDR3 is TGTGCCAGCAGTGAAGACAACAGGGGGACGAACTATGGCTACACCTTC. The encoded protein is CASSEDNRGTNYGYTF.

This chain uses TRBV7-8 with TRBJ1-2; 9 bases are a match to TRBD1. The germline CDR1 and CDR2 sequences are SGHVS and FQNEAQ. The CDR3 is made up of 12 amino acids. V was clipped by 5 bases and J by 8 bases; unmatched bases: 3. The CDR3 DNA sequence: TGTGCCAGCAGCAGGACAGGGGACGGCTACACCTTC. Protein: CASSRTGDGYTF.

This sequence joins TRBV12-5 and TRBJ2-7; D is possibly TRBD2 (6 bases). This CDR3 has 12 residues. V shed 6 bases and J shed 1 base, with 7 bases lying between them. Germline values: CDR1 LGHNT, CDR2 FRNRAP. CDR3 protein: CASGRGSYEQYF. The CDR3 DNA sequence: TGTGCTAGTGGCCGGGGGTCCTACGAGCAGTACTTC.